Each of the 9 T cell receptor beta chains below was sequenced from the same sample in a study of cytomegalovirus exposure and HLA in healthy donors. Clones were sequenced by immunoSEQ multiplex PCR, and TCRdb holds only the in-frame ones, with some missing. The table includes 100,000 to 150,000 clones, roughly 90% detected once. The specimen sequenced was PBMCs. Receptors were obtained from a young woman in good health and CMV-seronegative.

This clone was recorded once. The genes are TRBV19 and TRBJ1-4; 12 bases map to TRBD1. The V segment lost 8 bases and the J segment 8 bases; nucleotides outside the gene matches: 6. The CDR3 is made up of 14 amino acids. Germline CDR1 is LNHDA and CDR2 is SQIVND (reference sequence). The CDR3 loop is CASARDRGLEKLFF. The DNA for the CDR3 is TGTGCCAGTGCCCGGGACAGGGGGCTCGAAAAACTGTTTTTT.

This clone is medium-sized within its sample. This chain uses TRBV7-2 with TRBJ1-2, with a weak D call TRBD1 (5 bases). V lost 1 base to trimming and J lost 5 bases, with 11 bases between them. Germline V CDR1 and CDR2: SGHTA, FQGNSA. The CDR3 extends over 14 amino acids. The CDR3 here is CASSLETGEYGYTF. The CDR3 DNA sequence: TGTGCCAGCAGCTTAGAGACGGGGGAGTATGGCTACACCTTC.

The genes are TRBV5-1 and TRBJ2-5; no clear D gene. V lost 1 base and J lost 3, with 13 bases in between. This CDR3 has 15 amino acids. The germline gives CDR1 SGHRS, CDR2 YFSETQ. The CDR3 sequence: CASSLSPGREETQYF. As DNA, the CDR3 is TGCGCCAGCAGCTTGAGTCCGGGTCGGGAAGAGACCCAGTACTTC.

This chain connects TRBV6-1 to TRBJ2-5, with TRBD1 as a possible D gene (7 bases). V was cut by 6 bases and J by 3 bases, with 14 bases left in between. Germline loops: CDR1 MNHNS, CDR2 SASEGT. The CDR3 extends over 14 amino acids. This CDR3 reads CASSQGGGKETQYF. In DNA, the CDR3 is TGTGCCAGCAGCCAAGGGGGCGGGAAAGAGACCCAGTACTTC.

The chain combines TRBV27 with TRBJ1-2; 7 bases align to TRBD1. This CDR3 is built from 15 residues. The trim removed 3 bases at V and 8 bases at J, leaving 12 bases unmatched. CDR1 and CDR2 from the germline V gene are MNHEY and SMNVEV (reference sequence). CDR3 sequence: CASSLRDSSMWGYTF. The CDR3 coding sequence is TGTGCCAGCAGTTTGCGGGACAGTAGTATGTGGGGCTACACCTTC.

The chain joins TRBV28 to TRBJ1-4; 10 nucleotides agree with TRBD1. J was trimmed by 2 bases and V by 2 bases; bases with no gene match: 2. The CDR3 consists of 16 residues. Germline assignment: CDR1 MDHEN and CDR2 SYDVKM. Written as DNA, the CDR3 is TGTGCCAGCAGTTTAGACAGGGGGCTGACTAATGAAAAACTGTTTTTT. This translates into CASSLDRGLTNEKLFF.

J is TRBJ2-2 and V is TRBV30, with TRBD2 matching over 7 bases. CDR1 is GTSNPN, CDR2 SVGIG, per germline (reference sequence). The length of the CDR3 is 15 residues. V lost 2 bases to trimming and J lost 1 base; unmatched junction nucleotides: 4. Here the CDR3 reads CAWSLGGVNTGELFF. CDR3 coding DNA: TGTGCCTGGAGTCTGGGGGGGGTGAACACCGGGGAGCTGTTTTTT.

This clone showed up just a few times. This chain uses TRBV7-8 with TRBJ2-7; 7 positions agree with TRBD2. The CDR3 spans 15 residues. Germline values: CDR1 SGHVS, CDR2 FQNEAQ. The trim removed 2 bases at V and 5 bases at J, leaving 9 bases unmatched. The chain's CDR3 is CASSLYRGRANEQYF. Written as DNA, the CDR3 is TGTGCCAGCAGCTTATATCGGGGGAGGGCCAACGAGCAGTACTTC.

This clone has a single count. The chain carries TRBV2 and TRBJ2-7, with 12 bases aligning to TRBD2. The CDR3 length is 17 residues. The V gene's germline CDR1 is SNHLY and CDR2 FYNNEI. Trimming cost V 0 bases and J 6 bases; bases outside gene matches: 9. This CDR3 reads CASSEAGASGRAPEQYF. The CDR3 region has the DNA TGTGCCAGCAGTGAAGCAGGGGCTAGCGGGAGGGCCCCCGAGCAGTACTTC. The complete variable domain, with remaining parts taken from reference TRBV2 and TRBJ2-7, reads EPEVTQTPSHQVTQMGQEVILRCVPISNHLYFYWYRQILGQKVEFLVSFYNNEISEKSEIFDDQFSVERPDGSNFTLKIRSTKLEDSAMYFCASSEAGASGRAPEQYFGPGTRLTVT.